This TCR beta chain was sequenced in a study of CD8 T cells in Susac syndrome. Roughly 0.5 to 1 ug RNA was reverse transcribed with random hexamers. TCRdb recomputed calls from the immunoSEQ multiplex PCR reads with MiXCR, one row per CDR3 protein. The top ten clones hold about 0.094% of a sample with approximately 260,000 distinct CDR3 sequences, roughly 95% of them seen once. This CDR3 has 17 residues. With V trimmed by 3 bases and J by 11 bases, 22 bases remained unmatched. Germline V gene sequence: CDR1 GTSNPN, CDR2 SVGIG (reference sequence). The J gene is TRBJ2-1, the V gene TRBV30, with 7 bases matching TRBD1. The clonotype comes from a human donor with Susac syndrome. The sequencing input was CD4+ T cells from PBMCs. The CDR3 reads CAWSSKSKGQGDRQQFF. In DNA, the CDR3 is TGTGCCTGGAGCAGTAAGAGTAAGGGCCAGGGGGACAGACAGCAGTTCTTC.